The 18 T cell receptor beta chains below all came from one sample that was sequenced in a study of T cells after yellow fever vaccination. A single record per CDR3 protein comes from TCRdb applying MiXCR to the 5' RACE reads. The sample has just under 600,000 distinct CDR3 sequences; roughly 12% are singletons. The sequenced sample was PBMCs, obtained on the day of the yellow fever booster vaccination. The receptors originated from a man aged 25-40 years who received the YFV17D yellow fever vaccine.

In its sample, this clonotype was seen a few times. The CDR3: CASRDGTSGRSSYNEQFF. The CDR3 coding sequence is TGTGCCAGCAGAGACGGGACTAGCGGGAGGAGCTCCTACAATGAGCAGTTCTTC. The chain couples TRBV6-1 to TRBJ2-1; 15 nucleotides align to TRBD2. The CDR3 runs 18 residues. After removal of 6 bases from V and 0 bases from J, the junction contained 6 bases not matched to a gene. The germline V gene has CDR1 MNHNS and CDR2 SASEGT.

V usage is TRBV19 and J usage is TRBJ1-1; D is uncertain. Germline V CDR1 and CDR2: LNHDA, SQIVND (reference sequence). There are 14 residues in the CDR3. V was pared by 7 bases and J by 6 bases, with 18 bases between. The CDR3 region is CASNEVGIDSEAFF. The CDR3 region has the DNA TGTGCCAGTAACGAAGTGGGTATTGATTCTGAAGCTTTCTTT. Variable domain in full (rest from reference TRBV19 and TRBJ1-1): DGGITQSPKYLFRKEGQNVTLSCEQNLNHDAMYWYRQDPGQGLRLIYYSQIVNDFQKGDIAEGYSVSREKKESFPLTVTSAQKNPTAFYLCASNEVGIDSEAFFGQGTRLTVV.

This clonotype came up a few times. The chain carries TRBV6-5 and TRBJ2-6, with a tentative D call TRBD1 (5 bases). Trimming took 7 bases from V and 4 from J, leaving 11 bases between them. The length of the CDR3 is 14 residues. The germline gives CDR1 MNHEY, CDR2 SVGAGI. The CDR3 region is CASTERGGANVLTF. CDR3 DNA: TGTGCCAGCACCGAAAGGGGAGGGGCCAACGTCCTGACTTTC.

This clonotype has ten or more counts. The gene calls are TRBV5-1 and TRBJ2-7; maybe TRBD2 (7 bases). Germline V CDR1 and CDR2: SGHRS, YFSETQ. The germline V and J ends were trimmed by 1 base and 5 bases, with 13 bases remaining between them. This CDR3 has 14 residues. Here the CDR3 reads CASSLNPGGDEQYF. CDR3 sequence (DNA): TGCGCCAGCAGCTTGAACCCGGGGGGCGACGAGCAGTACTTC.

The chain recombines TRBV5-1 with TRBJ2-5; a weak D match, TRBD2 (6 bases). The germline V gene has CDR1 SGHRS and CDR2 YFSETQ. The CDR3 is 14 amino acids. Trimming left V 3 bases short and J 4 bases short, with 13 bases between. The CDR3: CASSSGRGGETQYF. DNA of the CDR3: TGCGCCAGCAGCTCCGGAAGGGGAGGAGAGACCCAGTACTTC.

This chain connects TRBV27 to TRBJ2-5, with 7 positions matching TRBD2. The CDR3 extends over 15 amino acids. V shed 6 bases and J 5 bases; nucleotides not matched to a gene: 12. Germline V gives CDR1 MNHEY, CDR2 SMNVEV (reference sequence). This chain's CDR3 is CASREGGSTGETQYF. In nucleotides, the CDR3 is TGTGCCAGCAGGGAGGGCGGGAGTACCGGGGAGACCCAGTACTTC.

The chain uses TRBV10-3 and TRBJ2-4; D gene unclear. The CDR3 totals 17 residues. Trimming removed 3 bases from V and 0 bases from J, with 15 bases in between. The germline gives CDR1 ENHRY, CDR2 SYGVKD. The CDR3 DNA is TGTGCCATCAGTGAAAAAGTTGGTTATGGAGCCAAAAACATTCAGTACTTC. Translating it yields CAISEKVGYGAKNIQYF.

A few counts support this clonotype. The chain is built from TRBV7-2 and TRBJ2-7; D is possibly TRBD2 (5 bases). Germline V CDR1 and CDR2: SGHTA, FQGNSA. V shed 1 base and J shed 3 bases, with 10 bases lying between them. The CDR3 sequence is 14 residues long. The CDR3 nucleotides read TGTGCCAGCAGCTTAGGAGGGCTCATCTACGAGCAGTACTTC. It specifies CASSLGGLIYEQYF.

This clonotype was seen more than once but under ten times. The chain couples TRBV18 to TRBJ2-3; no clear D. The V end was cut by 5 bases, the J end by 2 bases, with 8 bases between. In germline, CDR1 is KGHSH, CDR2 LQKENI. The length of the CDR3 is 13 residues. DNA for the CDR3: TGTGCCAGCTCATACCCCTCCACAGATACGCAGTATTTT. This gives the protein CASSYPSTDTQYF.

The chain carries TRBV11-1 and TRBJ2-5; D might be TRBD2 (5 bases). The V end was cut by 1 base, the J end by 4 bases, with 31 bases between. The CDR3 sequence is 21 residues long. CDR1 and CDR2 from the germline V gene are SGHAT and FQDESV (reference sequence). Here the CDR3 DNA reads TGTGCCAGCAGCTTAGTCTTGAGGCGAGGGTTGATTCTCGGGTCCAGAGAGACCCAGTACTTC. Protein sequence: CASSLVLRRGLILGSRETQYF.

The V and J genes are TRBV20-1 and TRBJ2-7, with no clear D. V lost 0 bases, J lost 7 bases, and 22 bases lay in between. This CDR3 region has 16 residues. The germline V gene encodes CDR1 DFQATT and CDR2 SNEGSKA (reference sequence). The CDR3 loop reads CSARDTIRVRMSEQYF. The CDR3 region has the DNA TGCAGTGCTAGAGATACGATTCGAGTTAGAATGTCAGAGCAGTACTTC.

The genes are TRBV10-3 and TRBJ2-1; no clear D gene. V was pared by 0 bases and J by 9 bases, with 15 bases between. The CDR3 has 15 amino acids. The germline V gene has CDR1 ENHRY and CDR2 SYGVKD. CDR3 DNA: TGTGCCATCAGTGAGTCAGAGGCGTCAGTAGGTGAGCAGTTCTTC. Amino acid sequence: CAISESEASVGEQFF.

V usage is TRBV6-5 and J usage is TRBJ1-6; no reliable D call. Germline V gene sequence: CDR1 MNHEY, CDR2 SVGAGI. The V end lost 2 bases, the J end lost 9 bases, and 17 bases lay between the germline ends. The CDR3 is made up of 16 amino acids. The CDR3 is CASSYDATYMGSPLHF. The CDR3 DNA reads as TGTGCCAGCAGTTACGACGCCACATACATGGGTTCACCCCTCCACTTT.

In this sample, this clonotype turned up a few times. V gene TRBV4-2 combines with J gene TRBJ2-5, with D tentatively TRBD2 (6 bases). The germline CDR1 and CDR2 sequences are LGHNA and YNFKEQ. Trimming took off 4 bases at V and 1 base at J, with 19 bases between the two ends. This CDR3 has 17 amino acids. This CDR3 is CASSRDDGGGGQETQYF. The CDR3 DNA is TGTGCCAGCAGCCGGGATGATGGGGGAGGAGGCCAAGAGACCCAGTACTTC.

This chain uses TRBV29-1 with TRBJ2-7; D might be TRBD2 (6 bases). CDR1 is SQVTM, CDR2 ANQGSEA, per germline. The V end lost 6 bases, the J end lost 5 bases, and 11 bases lay between the germline ends. The CDR3 is 11 amino acids. In nucleotides, the CDR3 is TGCAGCGTCCTACGGAGGGACGAGCAGTACTTC. Protein: CSVLRRDEQYF.

This clonotype was counted between two and nine times. The gene calls are TRBV7-2 and TRBJ1-4; 10 bases agree with TRBD1. The V and J ends lost 1 base and 8 bases, in that order; junction bases with no gene match: 7. Germline V gene sequence: CDR1 SGHTA, CDR2 FQGNSA. This CDR3 has 16 residues. For the CDR3, the DNA is TGTGCCAGCAGCTTAGACTACGGGACAGGGGAGGAAAAACTGTTTTTT. It is translated as CASSLDYGTGEEKLFF.

V gene TRBV5-1 combines with J gene TRBJ2-7; perhaps TRBD2 as D (6 bases). The CDR3 extends over 15 amino acids. V was trimmed by 4 bases and J by 0 bases, leaving 14 bases between them. Germline CDR1 SGHRS, CDR2 YFSETQ. CDR3 coding DNA: TGCGCCAGCAGCGCCAGCCCTAGCGACTCCTACGAGCAGTACTTC. Translating gives CASSASPSDSYEQYF.

The chain recombines TRBV5-1 with TRBJ2-5; D may correspond to TRBD1 or TRBD2 (5 bases each). Trimming took off 4 bases at V and 2 bases at J, with 12 bases between the two ends. The CDR3 has 14 residues. Germline V gene data show CDR1 as SGHRS and CDR2 as YFSETQ. CDR3 region: CASSEGDLQETQYF. For the CDR3, the DNA is TGCGCCAGCAGCGAAGGGGACCTTCAAGAGACCCAGTACTTC.